These 23 T cell receptor beta chains came from one sample sequenced in a study of identical twins. From the 5' RACE reads, TCRdb called clonotypes with MiXCR, one entry per CDR3 protein. The table has roughly 350,000 distinct CDR3 sequences, roughly 9% seen once. Input material: naive T cells sorted from blood. The receptors derive from a woman in her fifties or sixties in good health.

This clonotype has just a few counts. The chain employs TRBV6-2 or TRBV6-3 and TRBJ2-5; D perhaps matches TRBD1 (6 bases). CDR3 length equals 15 residues. The V gene's germline CDR1 is MNHEY and CDR2 SVGEGT. Trimming pared 8 bases from V and 2 bases from J, leaving 18 bases between. DNA of the CDR3: TGTGCCAGCTGCGCCTTCCGGGACACACAAGAGACCCAGTACTTC. The encoded protein is CASCAFRDTQETQYF.

This clonotype has only a few counts. The rearrangement uses TRBV9 and TRBJ2-7; 10 positions agree with TRBD2. With V trimmed by 3 bases and J by 5 bases, 8 bases remained unmatched. Germline V gene lookup returns CDR1 SGDLS and CDR2 YYNGEE. The CDR3 consists of 15 residues. CDR3 nucleotide sequence: TGTGCCAGCAGCGCCACTAGCGGGGTTACTAACGAGCAGTACTTC. Amino acid sequence: CASSATSGVTNEQYF. Supplemented by reference TRBV9 and TRBJ2-7, the full variable domain reads DSGVTQTPKHLITATGQRVTLRCSPRSGDLSVYWYQQSLDQGLQFLIQYYNGEERAKGNILERFSAQQFPDLHSELNLSSLELGDSALYFCASSATSGVTNEQYFGPGTRLTVT.

J is TRBJ2-1 and V is TRBV27, with D unclear. The CDR3 is made up of 11 amino acids. CDR1 MNHEY and CDR2 SMNVEV come from the germline V gene (reference sequence). The V gene lost 7 bases and the J gene lost 7 bases, with 8 bases spanning the gap. CDR3 nucleotide sequence: TGTGCCAGCAACGGTCGTAATGAGCAGTTCTTC. Its protein is CASNGRNEQFF.

As regards this clonotype: This sequence may be a read error, since a much larger clone differs from it by one base. The chain joins TRBV11-3 to TRBJ1-1, with unresolved D. Germline CDR1 SGHNT, CDR2 YENEEA. V lost 2 bases, J lost 0 bases, and 4 bases lay in between. The CDR3 runs to 13 residues. In nucleotides, the CDR3 is TGTGCCAGCAGCTTAAAAATGAACACTGAAGCTTTCTTT. It specifies CASSLKMNTEAFF.

This clonotype was seen a few times. The DNA of the CDR3 is TGTGCCAGCAGAGGACAGGGCACCGGGGAGCTGTTTTTT. It codes for CASRGQGTGELFF. The chain is built from TRBV12-3 or TRBV12-4 and TRBJ2-2; 8 positions match TRBD1. J gave up 4 bases and V 6 bases, and 1 base lay outside the gene matches. CDR3 length: 13 amino acids.

The V call is TRBV4-1, the J call TRBJ2-1, with unresolved D. V dropped 3 bases and J dropped 0 bases, with 6 bases sitting between them. Germline assignment: CDR1 MGHRA and CDR2 YSYEKL. The CDR3 is made up of 14 amino acids. CDR3 in amino acids: CASSHVSSYNEQFF. The CDR3 DNA sequence: TGCGCCAGCAGCCACGTCAGCTCCTACAATGAGCAGTTCTTC.

The chain links TRBV5-1 to TRBJ2-5; D might be TRBD2 (6 bases). This CDR3 comprises 13 residues. V was cut by 0 bases and J by 7 bases, with 10 bases left in between. Germline-derived CDR1 and CDR2 are SGHRS and YFSETQ. CDR3 sequence: CASSLDVEGTQYF. The CDR3 DNA reads as TGCGCCAGCAGCTTGGATGTGGAGGGGACCCAGTACTTC.

The chain couples TRBV11-2 to TRBJ2-5; TRBD2 aligns across 7 bases. Germline V gene sequence: CDR1 SGHAT, CDR2 FQNNGV. This CDR3 is built from 17 residues. Trimming at V came to 0 bases and at J to 4 bases, leaving 11 bases not matched to a gene. CDR3 sequence (DNA): TGTGCCAGCAGCTTAGAAATCGGCGGGAGTTTGCGAGAGACCCAGTACTTC. Translated, it gives CASSLEIGGSLRETQYF.

This clonotype was recorded at least ten times. The V call is TRBV7-2, the J call TRBJ2-2; no clear D gene. The CDR3 consists of 13 residues. The germline V gene encodes CDR1 SGHTA and CDR2 FQGNSA. V was pared by 5 bases and J by 7 bases, with 11 bases between. The CDR3 nucleotides read TGTGCCAGCAGCCTAGACGGTGGCGGGGAGCTGTTTTTT. As protein: CASSLDGGGELFF.

The chain recombines TRBV6-5 with TRBJ2-2; D tentatively reads TRBD1 or TRBD2 (5 bases each). The germline CDR1 and CDR2 sequences are MNHEY and SVGAGI. V was shortened by 5 bases and J by 3 bases, with 13 bases between the two germline ends. CDR3 length equals 15 residues. The chain's CDR3 is CASSRQRGDTGELFF. In DNA, the CDR3 is TGTGCCAGCAGTCGACAGAGAGGGGACACCGGGGAGCTGTTTTTT.

This clonotype has only a few counts. The chain joins TRBV28 to TRBJ2-3; 8 nucleotides agree with TRBD2. Per germline, CDR1 MDHEN and CDR2 SYDVKM. The CDR3 loop spans 14 amino acids. V lost 7 bases to trimming and J lost 5 bases; unmatched junction nucleotides: 8. CDR3 sequence (DNA): TGTGCCAGCACGCAGCGGGAGTCGATAGATACGCAGTATTTT. This codes for CASTQRESIDTQYF.

This sequence joins TRBV6-5 and TRBJ1-1; D not certain. Trimming pared 2 bases from V and 1 base from J, leaving 5 bases between. Germline CDR1 is MNHEY and CDR2 is SVGAGI. This CDR3 region has 13 residues. The CDR3 region is CASSYQANTEAFF. The CDR3 DNA follows: TGTGCCAGCAGTTACCAGGCGAACACTGAAGCTTTCTTT.

This chain links TRBV18 with TRBJ1-4; no clear D gene. Trimming stripped 2 bases from V and 1 base from J, with 8 bases between. CDR3 size: 15 residues. Germline V gene lookup returns CDR1 KGHSH and CDR2 LQKENI. The CDR3 spells CASSPIRETNEKLFF. Written as DNA, the CDR3 is TGTGCCAGCTCACCAATACGGGAAACTAATGAAAAACTGTTTTTT. The complete variable domain, with remaining parts taken from reference TRBV18 and TRBJ1-4, reads NAGVMQNPRHLVRRRGQEARLRCSPMKGHSHVYWYRQLPEEGLKFMVYLQKENIIDESGMPKERFSAEFPKEGPSILRIQQVVRGDSAAYFCASSPIRETNEKLFFGSGTQLSVL.

This clonotype occurred a few times. The chain employs TRBV9 and TRBJ2-1; the match to TRBD2 covers 7 bases. CDR1 is SGDLS, CDR2 YYNGEE, per germline. With V trimmed by 3 bases and J by 4 bases, 13 bases remained unmatched. This CDR3 is built from 17 residues. CDR3 in DNA: TGTGCCAGCAGCGCGCAACCAGGCGGGAGAACGTACAATGAGCAGTTCTTC. It translates to CASSAQPGGRTYNEQFF.

V gene TRBV20-1 combines with J gene TRBJ2-5; D is perhaps TRBD1 (5 bases). Germline CDR1 DFQATT, CDR2 SNEGSKA (reference sequence). The V end lost 6 bases, the J end lost 4 bases, and 15 bases lay between the germline ends. The CDR3 contains 13 residues. CDR3 protein: CSAPGRIGETQYF. CDR3 in DNA: TGCAGTGCCCCAGGGCGGATCGGAGAGACCCAGTACTTC.

This clonotype came up many times. The V gene is TRBV12-3 or TRBV12-4, the J gene TRBJ1-5; D is unclear. V was cut by 7 bases and J by 4 bases, with 8 bases left in between. The CDR3 extends over 12 amino acids. CDR3 nucleotides: TGTGCCAGCACGGCGGCGAATCAGCCCCAGCATTTT. Amino acids: CASTAANQPQHF.

This clonotype was counted at least ten times. The CDR3 loop is CASSAGTSITLTDTQYF. The CDR3 DNA is TGTGCCAGCAGCGCCGGGACTAGCATCACCCTCACAGATACGCAGTATTTT. The chain uses TRBV9 and TRBJ2-3; 9 bases agree with TRBD2. Germline V gives CDR1 SGDLS, CDR2 YYNGEE. CDR3 length: 17 residues. Losses at the gene ends were 3 bases for V and 2 bases for J; bases not matched to a gene: 10.

This chain links TRBV9 with TRBJ2-1, with 7 bases matching TRBD2. Germline V gives CDR1 SGDLS, CDR2 YYNGEE. The CDR3 loop spans 12 amino acids. V was pared by 3 bases and J by 9 bases, with 3 bases of the junction left unmatched. Here the CDR3 reads CASSAAGVEQFF. CDR3 in DNA: TGTGCCAGCAGCGCGGCGGGAGTTGAGCAGTTCTTC.

The CDR3 loop reads CASSLLGTSGVPTYTDTQYF. The CDR3 DNA is TGTGCCAGCAGTTTATTGGGGACTAGCGGAGTCCCGACGTACACAGATACGCAGTATTTT. The genes are TRBV27 and TRBJ2-3; 11 bases are shared with TRBD2. In germline, CDR1 is MNHEY, CDR2 SMNVEV (reference sequence). J lost 2 bases, V lost 1 base, and 14 bases had no gene match. The CDR3 is 20 amino acids.

The chain links TRBV5-1 to TRBJ2-7; D might be TRBD2 (5 bases). CDR3 size: 13 residues. V was cut by 0 bases and J by 6 bases, with 10 bases left in between. Per germline, CDR1 SGHRS and CDR2 YFSETQ. This CDR3 is CASSLEGAGEQYV. DNA for the CDR3: TGCGCCAGCAGCTTGGAGGGAGCTGGCGAGCAGTACGTC.

The chain couples TRBV5-1 to TRBJ2-1; TRBD2 agrees at 12 bases. The germline V gene encodes CDR1 SGHRS and CDR2 YFSETQ. With 2 bases clipped from V and 12 bases from J, the junction kept 9 bases outside the gene matches. This CDR3 has 15 amino acids. DNA of the CDR3: TGCGCCAGCAGCTTAGGTAGGACTAGCGGGACTCTGCAGTTCTTC. Its translation is CASSLGRTSGTLQFF.

This clonotype has at least ten counts. The gene calls are TRBV10-3 and TRBJ2-7; D gene uncertain. The ends were cut back, 3 bases at V and 0 bases at J, with 6 bases in the middle. Germline V CDR1 and CDR2: ENHRY, SYGVKD. The CDR3 covers 13 residues. The CDR3, as DNA: TGTGCCATCAGTGAACGGAGCTCCTACGAGCAGTACTTC. It translates to CAISERSSYEQYF.

J is TRBJ1-1 and V is TRBV7-2, with D unclear. Germline V CDR1 and CDR2: SGHTA, FQGNSA. The CDR3 totals 13 residues. V was clipped by 1 base and J by 8 bases, with 11 bases between them. In DNA, the CDR3 is TGTGCCAGCAGCTTAGAGCTGGTCGCCGAAGCTTTCTTT. Its translation is CASSLELVAEAFF.